This TCR beta chain is from a study of PD-L1 blockade in urothelial cancer. For the study at large: At 6 weeks and at 3 weeks (second dose) after treatment start, blood was analyzed.

The sample holds a few counts of this clone. Each PCR contained spiked-in synthetic TCR analog templates. Measured with immunoSEQ multiplex PCR; TCRdb has only the in-frame clones, and not every one. The data contain about 87,000 clones, around 89% of them seen just once; the ten biggest clones take up around 0.94%. The time point: pretreatment peripheral blood. This TCR was recovered from a woman of 80 years or more with urothelial cancer. Sequenced material: PBMCs, taken around atezolizumab (anti-PD-L1) treatment.

For the CDR3, the DNA is TGCGCCAGCAGCGGGGGGAGCTCTGGGGCCAACGTCCTGACTTTC. Translating gives CASSGGSSGANVLTF. V and J are TRBV10-1 and TRBJ2-6, with TRBD2 matching over 7 bases. Per the germline V gene, CDR1 is WNHNN and CDR2 is SYGVQD (reference sequence). This CDR3 has 15 residues. J gave up 0 bases and V 6 bases, and 2 bases lay outside the gene matches.